This TCR beta chain was captured in a study of technical replicates of blood from a handful of donors. This clone was detected once. Sequencing used immunoSEQ multiplex PCR; TCRdb keeps in-frame clones, though not all of them. Of roughly 8,000 clones listed, roughly 90% were seen once; the top ten hold around 10%. The CDR3 consists of 14 residues. Germline CDR1 is LGHNA and CDR2 is YNFKEQ. Trimming removed 0 bases from V and 3 bases from J, with 9 bases in between. This clonotype originated in a human donor in good health. The material sequenced was PBMCs. The gene calls are TRBV4-2 and TRBJ2-7; possible D gene TRBD2, 6 bases. The CDR3 DNA is TGTGCCAGCAGCCAAGACCTTAGCGGCTACGAGCAGTACTTC. Residues: CASSQDLSGYEQYF.